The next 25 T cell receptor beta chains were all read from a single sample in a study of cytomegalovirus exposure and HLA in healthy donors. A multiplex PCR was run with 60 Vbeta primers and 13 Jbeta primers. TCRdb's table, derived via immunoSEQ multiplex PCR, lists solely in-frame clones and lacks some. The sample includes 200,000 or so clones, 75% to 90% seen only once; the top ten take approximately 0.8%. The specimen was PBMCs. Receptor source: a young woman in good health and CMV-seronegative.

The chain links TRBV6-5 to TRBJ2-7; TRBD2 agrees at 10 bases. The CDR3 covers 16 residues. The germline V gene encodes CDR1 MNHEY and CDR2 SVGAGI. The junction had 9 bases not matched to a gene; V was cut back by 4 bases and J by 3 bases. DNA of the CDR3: TGTGCCAGCAGTTTCGGACTAGCGGCATCATTCTACGAGCAGTACTTC. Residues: CASSFGLAASFYEQYF.

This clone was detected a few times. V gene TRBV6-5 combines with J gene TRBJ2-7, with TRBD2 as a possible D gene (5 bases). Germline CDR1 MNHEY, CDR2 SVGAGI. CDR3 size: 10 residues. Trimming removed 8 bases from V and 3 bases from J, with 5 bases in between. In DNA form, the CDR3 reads TGTGCCAGCGGGAGCTACGAGCAGTACTTC. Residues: CASGSYEQYF.

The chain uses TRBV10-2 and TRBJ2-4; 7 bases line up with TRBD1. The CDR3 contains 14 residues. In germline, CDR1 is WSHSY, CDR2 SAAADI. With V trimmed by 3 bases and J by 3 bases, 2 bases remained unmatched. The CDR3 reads CASSDTGDKNIQYF. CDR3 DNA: TGCGCCAGCAGTGACACAGGGGACAAAAACATTCAGTACTTC.

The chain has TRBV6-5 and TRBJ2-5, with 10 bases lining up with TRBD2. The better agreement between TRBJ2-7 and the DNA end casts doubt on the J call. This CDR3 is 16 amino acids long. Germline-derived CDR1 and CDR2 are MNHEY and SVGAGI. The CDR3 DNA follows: TGTGCCAGCAGTTACCCCATAGCGGGAGGAAGCTACGAGCAGTACTTC. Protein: CASSYPIAGGSYEQYF.

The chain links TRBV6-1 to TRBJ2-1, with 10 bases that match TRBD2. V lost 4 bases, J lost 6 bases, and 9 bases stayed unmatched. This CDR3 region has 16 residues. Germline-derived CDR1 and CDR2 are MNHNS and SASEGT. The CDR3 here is CASSGFLAGVFNEQFF. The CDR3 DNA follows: TGTGCCAGCAGTGGTTTCCTAGCGGGGGTTTTCAATGAGCAGTTCTTC.

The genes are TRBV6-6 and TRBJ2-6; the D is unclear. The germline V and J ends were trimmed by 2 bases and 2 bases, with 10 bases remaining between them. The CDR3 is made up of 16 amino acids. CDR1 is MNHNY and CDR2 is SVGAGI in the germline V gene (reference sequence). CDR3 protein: CASSYPHPAGANVLTF. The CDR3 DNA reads TGTGCCAGCAGTTACCCACATCCCGCTGGGGCCAACGTCCTGACTTTC.

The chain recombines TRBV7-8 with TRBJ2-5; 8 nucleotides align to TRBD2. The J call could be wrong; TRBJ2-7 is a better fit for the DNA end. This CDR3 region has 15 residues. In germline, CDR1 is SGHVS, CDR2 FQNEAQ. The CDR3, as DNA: TGTGCCAGCAGCCTAACTAGCGGATTTTCCTACGAGCAGTACTTC. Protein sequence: CASSLTSGFSYEQYF.

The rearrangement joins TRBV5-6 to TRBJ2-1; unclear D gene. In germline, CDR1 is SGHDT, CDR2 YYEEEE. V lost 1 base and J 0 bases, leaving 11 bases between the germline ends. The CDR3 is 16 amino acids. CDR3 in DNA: TGTGCCAGCAGCTTGAAGCGAGCCAGCTCCTACAATGAGCAGTTCTTC. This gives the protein CASSLKRASSYNEQFF. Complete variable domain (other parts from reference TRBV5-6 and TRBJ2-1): DAGVTQSPTHLIKTRGQQVTLRCSPKSGHDTVSWYQQALGQGPQFIFQYYEEEERQRGNFPDRFSGHQFPNYSSELNVNALLLGDSALYLCASSLKRASSYNEQFFGPGTRLTVL.

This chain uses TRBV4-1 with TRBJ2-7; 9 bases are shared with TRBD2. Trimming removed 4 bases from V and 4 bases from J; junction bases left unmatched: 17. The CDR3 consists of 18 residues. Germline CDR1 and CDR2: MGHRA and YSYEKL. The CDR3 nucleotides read TGCGCCAGCAGCCCCGGACTAGCGAGAGAGGGGCGGCGGTACGAGCAGTACTTC. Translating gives CASSPGLAREGRRYEQYF.

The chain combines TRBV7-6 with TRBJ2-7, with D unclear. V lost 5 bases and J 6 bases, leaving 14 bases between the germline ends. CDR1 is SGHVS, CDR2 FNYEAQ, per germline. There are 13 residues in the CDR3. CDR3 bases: TGTGCCAGCAGCATTAGCCTTCCGGGCGAGCAGTACTTC. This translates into CASSISLPGEQYF.

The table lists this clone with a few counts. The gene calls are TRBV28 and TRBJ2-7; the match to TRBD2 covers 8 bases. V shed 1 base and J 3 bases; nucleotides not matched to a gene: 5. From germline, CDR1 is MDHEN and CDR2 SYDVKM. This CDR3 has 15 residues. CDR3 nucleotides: TGTGCCAGCAGTTTATCTGTAGCGGGAAACTACGAGCAGTACTTC. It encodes CASSLSVAGNYEQYF.

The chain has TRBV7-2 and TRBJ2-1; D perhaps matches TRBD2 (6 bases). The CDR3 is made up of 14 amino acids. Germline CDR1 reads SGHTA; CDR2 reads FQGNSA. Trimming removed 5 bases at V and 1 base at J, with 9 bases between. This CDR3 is CASSAEGSYNEQFF. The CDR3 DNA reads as TGTGCCAGCAGCGCGGAGGGGTCCTACAATGAGCAGTTCTTC.

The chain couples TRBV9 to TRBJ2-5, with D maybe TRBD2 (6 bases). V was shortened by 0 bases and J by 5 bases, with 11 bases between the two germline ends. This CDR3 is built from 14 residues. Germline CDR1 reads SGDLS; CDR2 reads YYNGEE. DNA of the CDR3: TGTGCCAGCAGCGTAGGTATGGCGGGGGAGACCCAGTACTTC. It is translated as CASSVGMAGETQYF.

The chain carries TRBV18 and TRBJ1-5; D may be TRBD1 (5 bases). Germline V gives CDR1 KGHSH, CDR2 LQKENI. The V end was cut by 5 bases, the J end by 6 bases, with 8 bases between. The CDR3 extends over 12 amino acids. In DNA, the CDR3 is TGTGCCAGCTCAGACGACAGTCAGCCCCAGCATTTT. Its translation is CASSDDSQPQHF.

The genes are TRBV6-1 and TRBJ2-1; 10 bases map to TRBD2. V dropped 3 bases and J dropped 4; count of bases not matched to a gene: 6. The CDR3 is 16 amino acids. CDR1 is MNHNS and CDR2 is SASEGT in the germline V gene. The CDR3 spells CASSEIAGGFYNEQFF. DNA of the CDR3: TGTGCCAGCAGTGAGATAGCGGGGGGCTTTTACAATGAGCAGTTCTTC.

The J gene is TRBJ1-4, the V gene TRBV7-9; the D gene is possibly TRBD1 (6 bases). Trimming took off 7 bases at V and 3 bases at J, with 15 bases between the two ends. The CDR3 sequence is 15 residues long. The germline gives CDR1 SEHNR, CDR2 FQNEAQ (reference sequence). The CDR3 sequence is CASTISGVPNEKLFF. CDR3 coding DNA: TGTGCCAGCACCATATCAGGGGTCCCTAATGAAAAACTGTTTTTT.

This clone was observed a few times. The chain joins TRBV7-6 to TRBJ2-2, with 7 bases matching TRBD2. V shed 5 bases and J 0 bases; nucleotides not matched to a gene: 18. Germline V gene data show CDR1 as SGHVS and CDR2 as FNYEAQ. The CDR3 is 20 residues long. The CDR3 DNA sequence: TGTGCCAGCAGCGCTTATCGGGGAGCGGGGCCTATATCGAACACCGGGGAGCTGTTTTTT. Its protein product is CASSAYRGAGPISNTGELFF.

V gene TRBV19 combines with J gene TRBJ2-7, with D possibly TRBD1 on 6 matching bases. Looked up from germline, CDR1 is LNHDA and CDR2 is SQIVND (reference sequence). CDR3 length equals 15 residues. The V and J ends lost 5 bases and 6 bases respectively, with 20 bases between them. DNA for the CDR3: TGTGCCAGTAGTCCACGGCGACAGGTCGAAGGCGAGCAGTACTTC. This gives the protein CASSPRRQVEGEQYF.

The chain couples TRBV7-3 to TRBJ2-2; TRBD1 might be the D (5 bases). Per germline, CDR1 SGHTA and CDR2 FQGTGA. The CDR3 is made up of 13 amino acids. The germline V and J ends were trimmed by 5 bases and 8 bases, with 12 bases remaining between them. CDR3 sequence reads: CASSKKGAGELFF. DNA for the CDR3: TGTGCCAGCAGCAAAAAAGGGGCAGGGGAGCTGTTTTTT.

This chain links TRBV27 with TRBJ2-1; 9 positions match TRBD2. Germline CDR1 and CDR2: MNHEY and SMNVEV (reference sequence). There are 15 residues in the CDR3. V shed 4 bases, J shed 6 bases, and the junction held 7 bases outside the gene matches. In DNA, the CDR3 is TGTGCCAGCAGTTCGTTAGCGGGAGTAGCCAATGAGCAGTTCTTC. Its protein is CASSSLAGVANEQFF.

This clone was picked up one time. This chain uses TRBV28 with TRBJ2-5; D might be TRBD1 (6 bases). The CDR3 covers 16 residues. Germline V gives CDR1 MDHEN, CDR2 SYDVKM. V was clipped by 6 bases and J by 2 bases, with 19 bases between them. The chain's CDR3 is CASRLGPGVTQETQYF. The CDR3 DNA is TGTGCCAGCAGGCTAGGGCCAGGGGTAACGCAAGAGACCCAGTACTTC.

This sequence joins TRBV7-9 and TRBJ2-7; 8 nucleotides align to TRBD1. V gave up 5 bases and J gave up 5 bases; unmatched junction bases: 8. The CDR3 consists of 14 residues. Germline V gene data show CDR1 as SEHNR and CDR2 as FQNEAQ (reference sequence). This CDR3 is CASSGRTGRHEQYF. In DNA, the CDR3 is TGTGCCAGCAGCGGGCGGACAGGGAGGCACGAGCAGTACTTC.

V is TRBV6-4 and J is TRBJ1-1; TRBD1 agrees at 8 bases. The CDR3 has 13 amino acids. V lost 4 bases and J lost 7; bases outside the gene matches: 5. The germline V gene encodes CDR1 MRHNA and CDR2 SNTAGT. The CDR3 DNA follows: TGTGCCAGCAGTGGGGGACAGGCGATTGAAGCTTTCTTT. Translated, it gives CASSGGQAIEAFF.

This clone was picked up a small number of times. The CDR3 loop is CASSIGEVDRRFF. The CDR3 bases are TGTGCCAGTAGTATAGGCGAGGTGGACAGACGGTTTTTT. V gene TRBV19 combines with J gene TRBJ1-4; possibly TRBD1 for D (6 bases). The CDR3 runs to 13 residues. Trimming shortened V by 1 base and J by 16 bases, and 16 bases separated the two germline ends. Germline V gives CDR1 LNHDA, CDR2 SQIVND (reference sequence).

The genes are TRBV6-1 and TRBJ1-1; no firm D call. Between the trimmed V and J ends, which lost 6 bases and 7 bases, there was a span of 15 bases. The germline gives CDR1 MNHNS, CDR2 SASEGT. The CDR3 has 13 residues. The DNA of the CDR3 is TGTGCCAGCAGGGGTACAAGCGGGTTTGAAGCTTTCTTT. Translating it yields CASRGTSGFEAFF.